This TCR beta chain was captured by sequencing in a study of human T cells and chemical hapten exposure. Study background: A 2 cm by 2 cm inner upper arm patch received 2% DPC for sensitization.

J gave up 1 base and V 4 bases, and 4 bases lay outside the gene matches. CDR3 length: 16 residues. The germline V gene encodes CDR1 LGHDT and CDR2 YNNKEL (reference sequence). TCRdb analysed the RACE reads with MiXCR anew, one entry per CDR3 protein. This table holds under 100,000 distinct CDR3 sequences, about 10% found once. Study-wide findings and caveats: Counts of TCRs above 1 in 1000 frequency stayed unchanged with DPC sensitization. The count of PT1 expanded TCRs correlated positively with patch test score.

This clonotype showed up many times. Its antigen is undetermined. The time point here: patch test 2, 6 weeks after DPC sensitization. The treatment is: therapeutic diphenylcyclopropenone sensitization with weekly scalp DPC. The sequence came from a woman aged 25 to 39 with alopecia areata. Some clones in this sample may be carry-over from other donors' samples. This specimen was whole blood, taken in connection with sensitization to the hapten diphenylcyclopropenone (DPC). The chain has TRBV3-1 and TRBJ1-1; 12 bases line up with TRBD1. The CDR3 is CASSPGTGGRNTEAFF. CDR3 nucleotides: TGTGCCAGCAGCCCCGGGACAGGGGGCCGGAACACTGAAGCTTTCTTT.